This entry lists 5 T cell receptor beta chains sequenced from one sample in a study of identical twins (dated by TCRdb to the mid-2010s). Libraries were prepared through 5' RACE. The sequencing machine was an Illumina HiSeq 2000. TCRdb redid the processing of the public reads, applying fastp at Q25 and MiXCR, and retained in-frame beta chains. For every CDR3 protein sequence, its rows merge into one entry that carries the most common genes and DNA. The sample includes around 340,000 distinct CDR3 sequences, with about 9% observed a single time. About 9.1% of the sample belongs to the ten largest clones. Sequencing was performed on naive T cells sorted from blood. The sample's cell subset or site, from its label and the paper: cells isolated with a human naive T-cell isolation kit. These TCRs come from a woman aged 50 to 60 in good health.

The chain carries TRBV12-3 or TRBV12-4 and TRBJ2-1, with 7 bases that match TRBD2. V trimming: 2 bases; J trimming: 4 bases; junction bases outside the gene matches: 8. This CDR3 comprises 16 residues. CDR3 bases: TGTGCCAGCAGTTTAAGGGCTAGCGGAGCTTACAATGAGCAGTTCTTC. It specifies CASSLRASGAYNEQFF.

Remarks on this clonotype: One end of the junction fails to match germline, which may point to a read error. The chain recombines TRBV5-1 with TRBJ1-2; D gene uncertain. This CDR3 is built from 16 residues. In germline, CDR1 is SGHRS, CDR2 YFSETQ. The CDR3: CASSLEAGRIERGYTF. CDR3 DNA: TGCGCTAGCAGCTTGGAGGCCGGACGTATCGAACGAGGCTACACCTTC.

The V gene is TRBV5-1, the J gene TRBJ2-1, with D unresolved. Trimming took off 0 bases at V and 8 bases at J, with 9 bases between the two ends. CDR1 is SGHRS, CDR2 YFSETQ, per germline. This CDR3 has 13 residues. In nucleotides, the CDR3 is TGCGCCAGCAGCTTGGACCGTTTATATGAGCAGTTCTTC. It specifies CASSLDRLYEQFF. Full variable domain (missing parts from reference TRBV5-1 and TRBJ2-1): KAGVTQTPRYLIKTRGQQVTLSCSPISGHRSVSWYQQTPGQGLQFLFEYFSETQRNKGNFPGRFSGRQFSNSRSEMNVSTLELGDSALYLCASSLDRLYEQFFGPGTRLTVL.

Only a few counts were recorded for this clonotype. J is TRBJ2-7 and V is TRBV27, with a weak D call TRBD1 (7 bases). This CDR3 spans 15 amino acids. Trimming stripped 3 bases from V and 4 bases from J, with 16 bases between. Germline V gene data show CDR1 as MNHEY and CDR2 as SMNVEV (reference sequence). For the CDR3, the DNA is TGTGCCAGCAGTTTCGGAGGGGGCGAAATGTACGAGCAGTACTTC. As protein: CASSFGGGEMYEQYF.

This clonotype was detected only a few times. This chain connects TRBV12-3 or TRBV12-4 to TRBJ2-2; TRBD2 aligns across 7 bases. There are 17 residues in the CDR3. The trim removed 2 bases at V and 1 base at J, leaving 7 bases unmatched. The CDR3 nucleotides read TGTGCCAGCAGTTTATCTTGGCGGGAGAAGAACACCGGGGAGCTGTTTTTT. Translation gives CASSLSWREKNTGELFF.